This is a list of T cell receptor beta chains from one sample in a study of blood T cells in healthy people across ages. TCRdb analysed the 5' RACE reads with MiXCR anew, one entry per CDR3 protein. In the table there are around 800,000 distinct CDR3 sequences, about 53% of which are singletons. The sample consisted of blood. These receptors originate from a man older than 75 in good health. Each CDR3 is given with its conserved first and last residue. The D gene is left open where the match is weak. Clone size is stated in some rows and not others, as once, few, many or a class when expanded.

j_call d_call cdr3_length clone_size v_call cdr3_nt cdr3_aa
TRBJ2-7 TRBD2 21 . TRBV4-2 TGTGCCAGCAGCCAAGCCTTCGCCGGGACTAGCGGGAGGTCGAGCTCCTACGAGCAGTACTTC CASSQAFAGTSGRSSSYEQYF
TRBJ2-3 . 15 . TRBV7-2 TGTGCCAGCAGCAAGAGGGGTAGCCCCCCAGATACGCAGTATTTT CASSKRGSPPDTQYF
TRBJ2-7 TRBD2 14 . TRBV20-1 TGCAGTGCTAGAGATGTACTAGCGGGGGACGAGCAGTACTTC CSARDVLAGDEQYF
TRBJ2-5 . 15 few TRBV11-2 TGTGCCAGCAGCTTAGGGGGGACACGACTCGAGACCCAGTACTTC CASSLGGTRLETQYF
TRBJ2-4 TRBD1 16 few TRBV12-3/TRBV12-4 TGTGCCAGCAGTTTAGTTACCGGGACAGGGGGAAATGAGCAGTACTTC CASSLVTGTGGNEQYF
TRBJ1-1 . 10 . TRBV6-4 TGTGCCAGCCTGGGAAGTGAAGCTTTCTTT CASLGSEAFF
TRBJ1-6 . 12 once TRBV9 TGTGCCAGCAGCGTAGACGGGAATTCCCTCCACTTT CASSVDGNSLHF
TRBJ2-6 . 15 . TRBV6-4 TGTGCCAGCAGTGAAGGGGAAGCTGGGGCCAACGTCCTGACTTTC CASSEGEAGANVLTF
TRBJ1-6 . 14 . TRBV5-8 TGTGCCAGCAGCCTAGGGCGGGCCGCCTCACCCCTCCACTTT CASSLGRAASPLHF
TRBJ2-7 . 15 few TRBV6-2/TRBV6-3 TGTGCCAGCTCCTCGGGCGCTTTGGGTTCCTACGAGCAGTACTTC CASSSGALGSYEQYF
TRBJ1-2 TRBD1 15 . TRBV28 TGTGCCAGCAAACCCCGGGACAGGGCGGTTTATGGCTACACCTTC CASKPRDRAVYGYTF
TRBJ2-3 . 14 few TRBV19 TGTGCCAGTCGCGCAGGGTGGGACACAGATACGCAGTATTTT CASRAGWDTDTQYF
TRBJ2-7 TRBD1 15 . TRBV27 TGTGCCAGCAGCCACACAGGGGGAAGCTCCTACGAGCGGTACTTC CASSHTGGSSYERYF
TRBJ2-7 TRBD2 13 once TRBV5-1 TGCGCCAGCAGAGTAGCGGGAGGTTACGAGCAGTACTTC CASRVAGGYEQYF
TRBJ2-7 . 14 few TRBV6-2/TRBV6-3 TGTGCCAGCAGTTACGCAGGGCTGTCCTACGAGCAGTACTTC CASSYAGLSYEQYF
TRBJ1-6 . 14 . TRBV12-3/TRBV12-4 TGTGCCAGCAGCAAAGACGTGGGCTATTCACCCCTCCACTTT CASSKDVGYSPLHF
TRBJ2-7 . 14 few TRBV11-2 TGTGCCAGCAGCTTACCGGGACATCGAGACGAGCAGTACTTC CASSLPGHRDEQYF
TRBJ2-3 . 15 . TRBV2 TGTGCCAGCAGTGAACGGCTCGGCCACACAGATACGCAGTATTTT CASSERLGHTDTQYF
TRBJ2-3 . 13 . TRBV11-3 TGTGCCAGCAGTCAAGGGGTGGGCGGTGCGCAGTATTTT CASSQGVGGAQYF
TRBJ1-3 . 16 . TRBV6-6 TGTGCCAGCACCCTCAGCACCGCGGGCTCTGGAAACACCATATATTTT CASTLSTAGSGNTIYF
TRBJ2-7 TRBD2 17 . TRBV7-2 TGTGCCAGCAGCTCGGGGACTAGCTTGAAGACCGGCTACGAGCAGTACTTC CASSSGTSLKTGYEQYF
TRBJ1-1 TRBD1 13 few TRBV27 TGTGCCAGTCGGGACAGGGTGAACACTGAAGCTTTCTTT CASRDRVNTEAFF
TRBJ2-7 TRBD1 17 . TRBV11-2 TGTGCCAGCAGCTCGTTTACAGGGGGCCTCGTCCCCTACGAGCAGTACTTC CASSSFTGGLVPYEQYF
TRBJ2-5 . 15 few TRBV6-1 TGTGCCAGCGGCCGGGACATCTCGTACCAAGAGACCCAGTACTTC CASGRDISYQETQYF
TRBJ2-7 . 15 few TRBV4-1 TGCGCCAGCAGCCAATATCTGAGAGGGGAGGACGAGCAGTACTTC CASSQYLRGEDEQYF
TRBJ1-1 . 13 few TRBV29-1 TGCAGCGTTGTCCCCGGGGGCGACACTGAAGCTTTCTTT CSVVPGGDTEAFF
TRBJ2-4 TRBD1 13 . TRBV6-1 TGTGCCAGCAGTCAAACAGGGGGCTGGGAGCAGTACTTC CASSQTGGWEQYF
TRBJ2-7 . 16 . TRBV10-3 TGTGCCATCAGCCACACCGTTCTGGGAGGAGGTTGCGAGCAGTACTTC CAISHTVLGGGCEQYF
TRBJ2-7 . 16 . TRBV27 TGTGCCAGCAGTTTATTCGGCGGGATGGGGATCGACGAGCAGTACTTC CASSLFGGMGIDEQYF